A single sample gave rise to the 27 T cell receptor beta chains below, sequenced in a study of PD-1 blockade in classical Hodgkin lymphoma. As to time point: cycle 4 day 1 (C4D1), after less than 7 weeks of nivolumab. Exposure to brentuximab vedotin varied, and each patient had relapsed following autologous stem cell transplantation. Produced via immunoSEQ multiplex PCR; TCRdb's table is partial and in-frame only. The sample contains about 39,000 clones, around 80% of which appear only once. The material sequenced was peripheral blood mononuclear cells (PBMCs), taken before the fourth cycle of nivolumab. The receptors were sampled from a human donor with classical Hodgkin lymphoma.

V is TRBV7-3 and J is TRBJ2-1, with 9 bases fitting TRBD2. V was pared by 7 bases and J by 7 bases, with 5 bases of the junction left unmatched. The CDR3 runs 13 residues. In germline, CDR1 is SGHTA, CDR2 FQGTGA. The CDR3 is CASTLSGGNEQFF. In DNA, the CDR3 is TGTGCCAGCACCCTCAGCGGGGGGAATGAGCAGTTCTTC.

This chain uses TRBV18 with TRBJ1-1; D unclear. Germline lookup yields CDR1 KGHSH and CDR2 LQKENI. V lost 3 bases to trimming and J lost 5 bases, with 13 bases between them. CDR3 length: 14 residues. The CDR3 loop is CASSPGSESTEAFF. For the CDR3, the DNA is TGTGCCAGCTCACCTGGCAGTGAATCGACTGAAGCTTTCTTT.

The chain's CDR3 is CASSSTSGGSHEQYF. As DNA, the CDR3 is TGTGCCAGCAGCTCGACTAGCGGGGGGTCCCACGAGCAGTACTTC. V gene TRBV7-2 combines with J gene TRBJ2-7; 13 bases align to TRBD2. This CDR3 is built from 15 residues. V dropped 4 bases and J dropped 5; count of bases not matched to a gene: 5. The V gene's germline CDR1 is SGHTA and CDR2 FQGNSA.

The chain combines TRBV5-1 with TRBJ1-1; D perhaps matches TRBD1 (5 bases). The V end was cut by 4 bases, the J end by 1 base, with 14 bases between. Germline lookup yields CDR1 SGHRS and CDR2 YFSETQ. There are 15 residues in the CDR3. This CDR3 reads CASSRDGKENTEAFF. In DNA form, the CDR3 reads TGCGCCAGCAGCCGGGACGGGAAGGAGAACACTGAAGCTTTCTTT.

The chain combines TRBV9 with TRBJ2-1, with 9 bases fitting TRBD2. CDR3 length equals 16 residues. V trimming: 1 base; J trimming: 2 bases; junction bases outside the gene matches: 4. CDR1 and CDR2 from the germline V gene are SGDLS and YYNGEE. CDR3 sequence reads: CASSVLAGTPYNEQFF. The CDR3 bases are TGTGCCAGCAGCGTACTAGCGGGGACCCCCTACAATGAGCAGTTCTTC.

The V gene is TRBV7-2, the J gene TRBJ1-6; D gene unclear. V gave up 1 base and J gave up 7 bases, with 11 bases separating them. CDR1 is SGHTA and CDR2 is FQGNSA in the germline V gene. This CDR3 comprises 15 residues. Here the CDR3 reads CASSLEGTRNSPLHF. The CDR3 bases are TGTGCCAGCAGCTTAGAAGGCACGAGAAATTCACCCCTCCACTTT.

The chain recombines TRBV19 with TRBJ1-5, with TRBD1 as a possible D gene (5 bases). The length of the CDR3 is 16 residues. Trimming shortened V by 3 bases and J by 0 bases, and 12 bases separated the two germline ends. Per the germline V gene, CDR1 is LNHDA and CDR2 is SQIVND (reference sequence). The CDR3 nucleotides read TGTGCCAGTAGTATCTCCGGGACCCATAGCAATCAGCCCCAGCATTTT. Its translation: CASSISGTHSNQPQHF.

This chain uses TRBV14 with TRBJ2-1, with 12 bases identical to TRBD2. Germline V gene lookup returns CDR1 SGHDN and CDR2 FVKESK. J was trimmed by 8 bases and V by 4 bases; bases with no gene match: 15. CDR3 length: 18 residues. The CDR3 sequence: CASSRRQIKTSGGDEQFF. The CDR3 DNA reads TGTGCCAGCAGCCGCAGGCAAATAAAGACTAGCGGGGGAGATGAGCAGTTCTTC.

This chain links TRBV6-5 with TRBJ1-5; 9 bases line up with TRBD1. The CDR3 covers 15 residues. V was clipped by 0 bases and J by 8 bases; unmatched bases: 5. The germline V gene has CDR1 MNHEY and CDR2 SVGAGI. CDR3 amino acids: CASSYSGQGLEPQHF. The CDR3 DNA follows: TGTGCCAGCAGTTACTCGGGACAGGGTCTTGAGCCCCAGCATTTT.

The rearrangement uses TRBV13 and TRBJ1-6, with a weak D call TRBD1 (5 bases). The germline V gene encodes CDR1 PRHDT and CDR2 FYEKMQ (reference sequence). The V gene lost 2 bases and the J gene lost 7 bases, with 9 bases spanning the gap. This CDR3 has 14 amino acids. DNA of the CDR3: TGTGCCAGCAGCTTACGGGGCCTAAATTCACCCCTCCACTTT. It is translated as CASSLRGLNSPLHF.

This chain joins TRBV7-3 and TRBJ2-2; possibly TRBD1 for D (5 bases). In germline, CDR1 is SGHTA, CDR2 FQGTGA. Trimming removed 5 bases at V and 1 base at J, with 8 bases between. The CDR3 loop spans 14 amino acids. As DNA, the CDR3 is TGTGCCAGCAGCAAAGACAGGAACACCGGGGAGCTGTTTTTT. Translation: CASSKDRNTGELFF.

The rearrangement links TRBV18 to TRBJ1-1; 9 bases are a match to TRBD1. Trimming at V came to 3 bases and at J to 4 bases, leaving 12 bases not matched to a gene. The CDR3 is 17 amino acids. Per the germline V gene, CDR1 is KGHSH and CDR2 is LQKENI. The CDR3 is CASSPAPQGAGGTEAFF. For the CDR3, the DNA is TGTGCCAGCTCACCGGCCCCACAGGGGGCGGGAGGCACTGAAGCTTTCTTT.

V is TRBV7-9 and J is TRBJ2-1; TRBD2 is a possible D gene (5 bases). Trimming took off 1 base at V and 6 bases at J, with 13 bases between the two ends. CDR1 SEHNR and CDR2 FQNEAQ come from the germline V gene (reference sequence). CDR3 length equals 15 residues. CDR3: CASSLVPGMSNEQFF. CDR3 DNA: TGTGCCAGCAGCTTAGTCCCGGGAATGAGCAATGAGCAGTTCTTC.

This chain links TRBV7-9 with TRBJ1-1; D is perhaps TRBD1 (5 bases). The V end was cut by 5 bases, the J end by 7 bases, with 14 bases between. CDR1 is SEHNR, CDR2 FQNEAQ, per germline (reference sequence). The CDR3 spans 13 residues. The CDR3 sequence is CASSLRGVGEAFF. The DNA for the CDR3 is TGTGCCAGCAGCCTACGAGGGGTTGGTGAAGCTTTCTTT.

The V call is TRBV5-6, the J call TRBJ2-7; D gene ambiguous. V lost 6 bases and J 0 bases, leaving 13 bases between the germline ends. Per the germline V gene, CDR1 is SGHDT and CDR2 is YYEEEE. The CDR3 consists of 14 residues. The CDR3 nucleotides are TGTGCCAGCACTACCTGGACGCACTCCTACGAGCAGTACTTC. This translates into CASTTWTHSYEQYF.

This clone has more than one count but fewer than ten. This sequence joins TRBV9 and TRBJ2-5; TRBD2 aligns across 15 bases. The CDR3 extends over 16 amino acids. Trimming at V came to 4 bases and at J to 3 bases, leaving 4 bases not matched to a gene. Germline V gene lookup returns CDR1 SGDLS and CDR2 YYNGEE. The CDR3 sequence: CASSPWTSGGEETQYF. CDR3 sequence (DNA): TGTGCCAGCAGCCCCTGGACTAGCGGGGGGGAAGAGACCCAGTACTTC.

CDR3 nucleotide sequence: TGTGCCAGTAGTATAGTAAGGCTAAGTTACGATCAGCCCCAGCATTTT. Residues: CASSIVRLSYDQPQHF. The chain joins TRBV19 to TRBJ1-5; D unresolved. The ends were cut back, 1 base at V and 5 bases at J, with 15 bases in the middle. Germline CDR1 reads LNHDA; CDR2 reads SQIVND (reference sequence). This CDR3 is built from 16 residues.

The chain uses TRBV7-3 and TRBJ2-3, with 7 positions matching TRBD2. Trimming took 1 base from V and 0 from J; bases not matched to a gene: 22. The CDR3 runs to 22 residues. Germline CDR1 is SGHTA and CDR2 is FQGTGA. CDR3 protein: CASSLMEWDLAGALYSTDTQYF. As DNA, the CDR3 is TGTGCCAGCAGCTTAATGGAGTGGGACCTCGCGGGAGCCCTTTATAGCACAGATACGCAGTATTTT. Looking up the rest from reference TRBV7-3 and TRBJ2-3 gives the full variable domain: GAGVSQTPSNKVTEKGKYVELRCDPISGHTALYWYRQSLGQGPEFLIYFQGTGAADDSGLPNDRFFAVRPEGSVSTLKIQRTERGDSAVYLCASSLMEWDLAGALYSTDTQYFGPGTRLTVL.

The chain has TRBV19 and TRBJ1-1; D may be TRBD1 (5 bases). The germline gives CDR1 LNHDA, CDR2 SQIVND (reference sequence). Trimming cost V 1 base and J 3 bases, with 9 bases left between them. The CDR3 has 14 amino acids. The CDR3 region has the DNA TGTGCCAGTAGTATAGGGGGCGCGGACACTGAAGCTTTCTTT. Protein: CASSIGGADTEAFF.

The chain links TRBV5-4 to TRBJ2-5, with a possible D match to TRBD1 (5 bases). Per the germline V gene, CDR1 is SGHNT and CDR2 is YYREEE (reference sequence). The ends were cut back, 4 bases at V and 5 bases at J, with 15 bases in the middle. This CDR3 contains 14 residues. CDR3 protein: CASSRTDRQETQYF. The CDR3 DNA reads as TGTGCCAGCAGCCGGACCGACAGACAGGAGACCCAGTACTTC.

This clone is a singleton in its sample. The J gene is TRBJ2-7, the V gene TRBV7-2; no firm D call. The CDR3 sequence is 12 residues long. V lost 2 bases to trimming and J lost 4 bases, with 6 bases between them. Germline CDR1 and CDR2: SGHTA and FQGNSA. The CDR3 bases are TGTGCCAGCAGCTTAAAGGGTTACGAGCAGTACTTC. Translation gives CASSLKGYEQYF.

DNA for the CDR3: TGTGCCAGTAGTATAACCGGGGTACAAGAGACCCAGTACTTC. Translation gives CASSITGVQETQYF. The gene calls are TRBV19 and TRBJ2-5; D may be TRBD2 (5 bases). CDR3 length: 14 amino acids. Trimming shortened V by 2 bases and J by 2 bases, and 9 bases separated the two germline ends. CDR1 LNHDA and CDR2 SQIVND come from the germline V gene (reference sequence).

CDR3 amino acids: CASSDSSGEKLFF. Written as DNA, the CDR3 is TGTGCCAGCAGTGATAGCTCGGGGGAAAAACTGTTTTTT. This chain connects TRBV25-1 to TRBJ1-4; the D is unclear. This CDR3 contains 13 residues. Germline lookup yields CDR1 MGHDK and CDR2 SYGVNS. The V gene lost 3 bases and the J gene lost 8 bases, with 10 bases spanning the gap.

The V call is TRBV7-2, the J call TRBJ2-7; D not certain. Trimming stripped 1 base from V and 2 bases from J, with 9 bases between. The length of the CDR3 is 14 residues. The V gene's germline CDR1 is SGHTA and CDR2 FQGNSA. CDR3 residues: CASSLGRQTYEQYF. In DNA, the CDR3 is TGTGCCAGCAGCTTAGGACGGCAGACCTACGAGCAGTACTTC.

V usage is TRBV11-3 and J usage is TRBJ1-2; tentative D call: TRBD1 (5 bases). The length of the CDR3 is 16 residues. Per the germline V gene, CDR1 is SGHNT and CDR2 is YENEEA. The germline V and J ends were trimmed by 4 bases and 7 bases, with 22 bases remaining between them. CDR3 protein: CASSSSALEGAGGYTF. CDR3 DNA: TGTGCCAGCAGCTCCTCTGCTTTAGAAGGGGCAGGTGGCTACACCTTC.

V usage is TRBV5-1 and J usage is TRBJ1-4; 7 nucleotides agree with TRBD1. V shed 4 bases, J shed 5 bases, and the junction held 5 bases outside the gene matches. Looked up from germline, CDR1 is SGHRS and CDR2 is YFSETQ. This CDR3 spans 14 amino acids. The chain's CDR3 is CASSDQGGNEKLFF. CDR3 DNA: TGCGCCAGCAGCGATCAGGGGGGGAATGAAAAACTGTTTTTT.

This clone occurred once. The J gene is TRBJ1-6, the V gene TRBV7-2; the D gene is possibly TRBD1 (6 bases). The V gene's germline CDR1 is SGHTA and CDR2 FQGNSA. V lost 2 bases and J 7 bases, leaving 12 bases between the germline ends. The CDR3 spans 15 residues. CDR3 sequence (DNA): TGTGCCAGCAGCTTAAGCGGGACATTGAATTCACCCCTCCACTTT. Encoded protein: CASSLSGTLNSPLHF.